The 27 T cell receptor beta chains below all came from one sample that was sequenced in a study of CD8 T cells in ankylosing spondylitis. The antigens for these receptors are not known. Overall study findings and caveats: Seven or eight highly homologous variants made up a TCR beta motif, and this motif appeared characteristic of ankylosing spondylitis blood.

One entry per CDR3 protein, called by TCRdb with MiXCR from the 5' RACE reads. The sample shows roughly 300,000 distinct CDR3 sequences, less than 10% of them seen only once. The sequencing sample was made of blood, either unsorted or a sorted T cell fraction (not recorded which). These receptors originate from a male donor with ankylosing spondylitis.

This clonotype was counted between two and nine times. J is TRBJ1-1 and V is TRBV12-3 or TRBV12-4; a possible D gene is TRBD1 (6 bases). The CDR3 spans 13 residues. Between the trimmed V and J ends, which lost 5 bases and 10 bases, there was a span of 17 bases. Written as DNA, the CDR3 is TGTGCCAGCAGTCGAGTCAACAGGGTCGCAGCTTTCTTT. Translation: CASSRVNRVAAFF.

The rearrangement links TRBV4-3 to TRBJ2-3; 10 positions agree with TRBD1. In germline, CDR1 is LGHNA, CDR2 YSLEER. This CDR3 contains 18 residues. After removal of 1 base from V and 5 bases from J, the junction contained 12 bases not matched to a gene. The CDR3 loop is CASSQVGGGTGAQDTQYF. The CDR3, as DNA: TGCGCCAGCAGCCAAGTTGGAGGGGGGACAGGGGCTCAAGATACGCAGTATTTT.

The rearrangement uses TRBV7-2 and TRBJ2-7; 8 nucleotides line up with TRBD2. The germline CDR1 and CDR2 sequences are SGHTA and FQGNSA. The CDR3 totals 15 residues. V lost 3 bases, J lost 2 bases, and 6 bases stayed unmatched. The CDR3 is CASSFQSGSPYEQYF. The CDR3 DNA follows: TGTGCCAGCAGCTTCCAGAGCGGGAGTCCCTACGAGCAGTACTTC.

The V gene is TRBV5-8, the J gene TRBJ2-3, with 8 bases aligning to TRBD1. V shed 4 bases, J shed 6 bases, and the junction held 16 bases outside the gene matches. The CDR3 is 17 residues long. Germline-derived CDR1 and CDR2 are SGHTS and YDEGEE. CDR3 sequence: CASSPQPGTGGVDTQYF. DNA of the CDR3: TGTGCCAGCAGCCCCCAACCCGGGACAGGAGGGGTTGATACGCAGTATTTT. Together with reference TRBV5-8 and TRBJ2-3, the CDR3 gives the full variable domain: EAGVTQSPTHLIKTRGQQATLRCSPISGHTSVYWYQQALGLGLQFLLWYDEGEERNRGNFPPRFSGRQFPNYSSELNVNALELEDSALYLCASSPQPGTGGVDTQYFGPGTRLTVL.

This chain joins TRBV4-1 and TRBJ2-7; D may be TRBD1 (5 bases). V was clipped by 10 bases and J by 1 base, with 14 bases between them. The CDR3 covers 13 residues. CDR1 MGHRA and CDR2 YSYEKL come from the germline V gene. This CDR3 reads CAIKRQWSYEQYF. CDR3 DNA sequence: TGCGCCATAAAGAGACAGTGGTCCTACGAGCAGTACTTC.

The V gene is TRBV6-1, the J gene TRBJ1-2; possible D gene TRBD1, 6 bases. V lost 7 bases to trimming and J lost 8 bases, with 20 bases between them. This CDR3 contains 14 residues. Germline assignment: CDR1 MNHNS and CDR2 SASEGT. The CDR3, as DNA: TGTGCCAGCACAAGGGTCCGGGGGGCAGAGGGCTACACCTTC. Protein product: CASTRVRGAEGYTF.

This clonotype was seen ten or more times. The chain employs TRBV12-3 or TRBV12-4 and TRBJ2-7; D uncertain. Trimming removed 3 bases at V and 1 base at J, with 10 bases between. The CDR3 sequence is 14 residues long. CDR3 sequence: CASSLSQRSYEQYF. As DNA, the CDR3 is TGTGCCAGCAGTTTGTCACAGCGTTCCTACGAGCAGTACTTC.

The chain has TRBV25-1 and TRBJ1-5; TRBD1 matches 10 bases. Germline values: CDR1 MGHDK, CDR2 SYGVNS. The CDR3 is made up of 15 amino acids. J was trimmed by 5 bases and V by 2 bases; bases with no gene match: 3. Written as DNA, the CDR3 is TGTGCCAGCAGTGAAGGAGGACAGGGGGATCAGCCCCAGCATTTT. This encodes CASSEGGQGDQPQHF.

The chain joins TRBV12-3 or TRBV12-4 to TRBJ2-1, with D tentatively TRBD1 or TRBD2 (5 bases each). The V gene lost 1 base and the J gene lost 7 bases, with 17 bases spanning the gap. This CDR3 has 16 residues. CDR3 in DNA: TGTGCCAGCAGTTTAGACCGGTCAGGTTGGGGGAATGAGCAGTTCTTC. Protein product: CASSLDRSGWGNEQFF.

This sequence joins TRBV5-1 and TRBJ2-3, with D perhaps matching TRBD2 (6 bases). The CDR3 loop spans 16 amino acids. Trimming took 6 bases from V and 0 from J, leaving 17 bases between them. Germline assignment: CDR1 SGHRS and CDR2 YFSETQ. The CDR3 DNA follows: TGCGCCAGCACCTCGGGACGGGAGAGAAGCACAGATACGCAGTATTTT. It codes for CASTSGRERSTDTQYF. Complete variable domain (other parts from reference TRBV5-1 and TRBJ2-3): KAGVTQTPRYLIKTRGQQVTLSCSPISGHRSVSWYQQTPGQGLQFLFEYFSETQRNKGNFPGRFSGRQFSNSRSEMNVSTLELGDSALYLCASTSGRERSTDTQYFGPGTRLTVL.

This clonotype was seen ten or more times. The rearrangement uses TRBV28 and TRBJ2-2; tentatively, D is TRBD2 (6 bases). The CDR3 is 14 amino acids. V was shortened by 6 bases and J by 7 bases, with 15 bases between the two germline ends. Germline CDR1 reads MDHEN; CDR2 reads SYDVKM. In DNA, the CDR3 is TGTGCCAGCAGACGGGACGAGGGAGGCGGGGAGCTGTTTTTT. This codes for CASRRDEGGGELFF. The whole variable domain, filled in from reference TRBV28 and TRBJ2-2, reads DVKVTQSSRYLVKRTGEKVFLECVQDMDHENMFWYRQDPGLGLRLIYFSYDVKMKEKGDIPEGYSVSREKKERFSLILESASTNQTSMYLCASRRDEGGGELFFGEGSRLTVL.

In its sample, this clonotype was seen many times. The chain links TRBV11-2 to TRBJ2-7; unclear D gene. V lost 5 bases and J lost 1, with 9 bases in between. Germline CDR1 is SGHAT and CDR2 is FQNNGV. This CDR3 has 13 residues. The CDR3 nucleotides read TGTGCCAGCAGCCTAACAGTTTCCTACGAGCAGTACTTC. Protein product: CASSLTVSYEQYF.

The table lists this clonotype with a few counts. The chain joins TRBV12-3 or TRBV12-4 to TRBJ2-7, with 9 bases aligning to TRBD2. The CDR3 sequence is 17 residues long. V lost 5 bases to trimming and J lost 3 bases; unmatched junction nucleotides: 14. For the CDR3, the DNA is TGTGCCAGCAGTCCCGAGAGCGCGGGAGGGCCTGGCTACGAGCAGTACTTC. This encodes CASSPESAGGPGYEQYF.

This clonotype was recorded many times. V gene TRBV7-6 combines with J gene TRBJ2-7, with a possible D match to TRBD2 (6 bases). Germline V lookup: CDR1 SGHVS, CDR2 FNYEAQ. The CDR3 has 13 residues. V lost 5 bases and J lost 4, with 12 bases in between. The CDR3 bases are TGTGCCAGCAGCCCCCTGGGGGGATACGAGCAGTACTTC. It is translated as CASSPLGGYEQYF.

The chain is built from TRBV6-6 and TRBJ2-7, with TRBD1 matching 7 bases. This CDR3 comprises 13 residues. Germline loops: CDR1 MNHNY, CDR2 SVGAGI (reference sequence). V dropped 10 bases and J dropped 2; count of bases not matched to a gene: 8. CDR3 sequence: CAIATGTTYEQYF. The CDR3 bases are TGTGCCATTGCGACAGGGACGACCTACGAGCAGTACTTC.

As regards this clonotype: At one of its ends the junction is not consistent with the germline gene, which may arise from a read error. The chain has TRBV12-3 or TRBV12-4 and TRBJ2-7, with D perhaps TRBD2 (6 bases). This CDR3 is built from 14 residues. The CDR3 here is CASSLRMGLRSADF. The CDR3 DNA reads as TGTGCCAGCAGTCTTAGAATGGGACTTCGCTCAGCGGACTTC.

This clonotype showed up many times. V and J are TRBV28 and TRBJ2-1; 8 bases are shared with TRBD2. The CDR3 length is 16 residues. Germline loops: CDR1 MDHEN, CDR2 SYDVKM. V lost 8 bases and J lost 2; bases outside the gene matches: 11. This chain's CDR3 is CASQPQWTSPYNEQFF. In DNA, the CDR3 is TGTGCCAGCCAGCCGCAGTGGACTAGCCCCTACAATGAGCAGTTCTTC.

The chain couples TRBV4-1 to TRBJ2-2; 9 nucleotides match TRBD2. V trimming: 2 bases; J trimming: 0 bases; junction bases outside the gene matches: 1. CDR3 size: 16 residues. CDR1 MGHRA and CDR2 YSYEKL come from the germline V gene. The CDR3 loop is CASSQLAGSNTGELFF. CDR3 sequence (DNA): TGCGCCAGCAGCCAACTAGCGGGATCGAACACCGGGGAGCTGTTTTTT.

At least ten counts were recorded for this clonotype. V is TRBV6-2 or TRBV6-3 and J is TRBJ1-6; unclear D gene. CDR1 MNHEY and CDR2 SVGEGT come from the germline V gene. With 7 bases removed from V and 10 bases from J, the gap between germline ends came to 11 bases. This CDR3 contains 12 residues. Written as DNA, the CDR3 is TGTGCCAGCACCTCACCATACTCACCCCTCCACTTT. Translating gives CASTSPYSPLHF.

This rearrangement joins TRBV7-9 to TRBJ2-3, with no clear D. Germline CDR1 is SEHNR and CDR2 is FQNEAQ (reference sequence). The CDR3 runs 11 residues. V lost 5 bases and J lost 10, with 10 bases in between. As DNA, the CDR3 is TGTGCCAGCAGCCCCTCTCGTTCGCAGTATTTT. Amino acids: CASSPSRSQYF. The whole variable domain, filled in from reference TRBV7-9 and TRBJ2-3, reads DTGVSQNPRHKITKRGQNVTFRCDPISEHNRLYWYRQTLGQGPEFLTYFQNEAQLEKSRLLSDRFSAERPKGSFSTLEIQRTEQGDSAMYLCASSPSRSQYFGPGTRLTVL.

This clonotype has a count of ten or more. The CDR3 DNA follows: TGTGCCAGCAGCTTAGCGGGACGCCACAATGAGCAGTTCTTC. Amino acid sequence: CASSLAGRHNEQFF. The rearrangement links TRBV7-2 to TRBJ2-1; D is possibly TRBD1 or TRBD2 (5 bases each). CDR1 and CDR2 (germline): SGHTA, FQGNSA. V was cut by 0 bases and J by 5 bases, with 8 bases left in between. This CDR3 contains 14 residues.

The gene calls are TRBV7-2 and TRBJ2-4, with D tentatively TRBD1 or TRBD2 (5 bases each). V lost 0 bases and J lost 7, with 19 bases in between. This CDR3 has 17 residues. Germline CDR1 SGHTA, CDR2 FQGNSA. CDR3 coding DNA: TGTGCCAGCAGCTTAGCGGGGCAGGAACCTAGAGGGAACATTCAGTACTTC. Amino acids: CASSLAGQEPRGNIQYF.

In this sample, this clonotype turned up a few times. The V and J genes are TRBV20-1 and TRBJ1-5, with 8 positions matching TRBD1. J gave up 6 bases and V 6 bases, and 7 bases lay outside the gene matches. The CDR3 is 13 amino acids. Germline V lookup: CDR1 DFQATT, CDR2 SNEGSKA (reference sequence). The CDR3 protein is CSAYTGGGQPQHF. In DNA, the CDR3 is TGCAGTGCGTATACAGGGGGAGGTCAGCCCCAGCATTTT.

This clonotype was seen ten or more times. The V call is TRBV5-1, the J call TRBJ1-5, with D possibly being TRBD1 (5 bases). Germline V gene lookup returns CDR1 SGHRS and CDR2 YFSETQ. V dropped 2 bases and J dropped 4 bases, with 7 bases sitting between them. The CDR3 spans 13 residues. This CDR3 is CASSFEGNQPQHF. The CDR3 coding sequence is TGCGCCAGCAGCTTTGAGGGGAATCAGCCCCAGCATTTT.

This clonotype turned up a few times. A read error may produce the germline difference seen at one junction end. Here the CDR3 DNA reads TGTGCCAGCCAGGCCCAGGGGGGCCTCCTACACTTC. It codes for CASQAQGGLLHF. The chain joins TRBV3-1 to TRBJ2-7; D possibly corresponds to TRBD1 (7 bases). CDR1 and CDR2 (germline): LGHDT, YNNKEL (reference sequence). This CDR3 region has 12 residues.

The chain recombines TRBV20-1 with TRBJ2-7, with 10 bases lining up with TRBD2. Looked up from germline, CDR1 is DFQATT and CDR2 is SNEGSKA (reference sequence). The CDR3 runs to 19 residues. The V and J ends lost 6 bases and 3 bases, in that order; junction bases with no gene match: 23. The CDR3 spells CSATDPASGSWAPLYEQYF. The CDR3 DNA is TGCAGTGCGACCGATCCCGCTAGCGGGAGTTGGGCCCCCCTCTACGAGCAGTACTTC.

This clonotype was counted a few times. The chain recombines TRBV7-2 with TRBJ2-3, with unresolved D. Trimming shortened V by 2 bases and J by 6 bases, and 12 bases separated the two germline ends. The CDR3 is made up of 14 amino acids. Germline CDR1 is SGHTA and CDR2 is FQGNSA. This CDR3 is CASSLYGPGDTQYF. The CDR3 DNA follows: TGTGCCAGCAGCTTATACGGGCCTGGCGATACGCAGTATTTT.